This T cell receptor (beta chain) was captured in a study of T cells in Graves' hyperthyroidism and ophthalmopathy. Study-level background: The initial diagnosis was the point when peripheral blood was collected, ahead of any treatment.

RNA transcripts served as the template for amplifying TCR beta CDR3 regions. When the TCR CDR3 underwent first-round RT-PCR, the HTBI primer set was used. TCRdb re-called the multiplex PCR reads with MiXCR, one entry per CDR3 protein. The top ten hold more than 10% of the sample, which has a few hundred thousand distinct CDR3 sequences, roughly 15% seen once. Germline values: CDR1 MDHEN, CDR2 SYDVKM. Trimming cost V 5 bases and J 2 bases, with 22 bases left between them. CDR3 length: 17 residues. Fresh peripheral blood, around 9.3 ml, was the source of the PBMCs. The table lists this clonotype with many counts.

The genes are TRBV28 and TRBJ2-7; D gene uncertain. This TCR was sampled from a woman aged 40 to 50 with Graves' hyperthyroidism that later progressed to Graves' ophthalmopathy. Specimen: blood. DNA of the CDR3: TGTGCCAGCAGTCCGCCTCCGTGGCTCCATTCGACCTACGAGCAGTACTTC. Its translation is CASSPPPWLHSTYEQYF.